What follows are 30 T cell receptor beta chains derived from one specimen sequenced in a study of siplizumab effects on memory and regulatory T cells. Sequenced by immunoSEQ multiplex PCR; TCRdb stores in-frame clones only, minus some. The table includes approximately 110,000 clones, just over 90% detected once. The sample comprised Tregs sorted from blood. These receptors came from a human donor in good health.

The V gene is TRBV2, the J gene TRBJ2-5, with 7 positions matching TRBD1. The CDR3 spans 15 residues. Germline loops: CDR1 SNHLY, CDR2 FYNNEI. The trim removed 8 bases at V and 4 bases at J, leaving 13 bases unmatched. The DNA of the CDR3 is TGTGCCAGCGCGAGGGGGCCCCCGTCCATAGAGACCCAGTACTTC. Encoded protein: CASARGPPSIETQYF.

This clone was detected a few times. This same CDR3 is encoded by further DNA sequences in the sample. V usage is TRBV19 and J usage is TRBJ1-1; the D gene is possibly TRBD1 (5 bases). Germline assignment: CDR1 LNHDA and CDR2 SQIVND (reference sequence). The CDR3 consists of 14 residues. V lost 7 bases to trimming and J lost 4 bases, with 16 bases between them. The CDR3 spells CASTEGPSPTEAFF. CDR3 DNA: TGTGCCAGTACCGAGGGACCGTCCCCCACTGAAGCTTTCTTT.

Here the CDR3 reads CASGPRQAGTQYF. The CDR3 DNA reads as TGTGCTAGTGGCCCAAGACAGGCAGGGACCCAGTACTTC. This sequence joins TRBV12-5 and TRBJ2-5; D may be TRBD1 (6 bases). This CDR3 contains 13 residues. Trimming cost V 6 bases and J 7 bases, with 15 bases left between them. Germline lookup yields CDR1 LGHNT and CDR2 FRNRAP. The whole variable domain, remainder taken from reference TRBV12-5 and TRBJ2-5, is DARVTQTPRHKVTEMGQEVTMRCQPILGHNTVFWYRQTMMQGLELLAYFRNRAPLDDSGMPKDRFSAEMPDATLATLKIQPSEPRDSAVYFCASGPRQAGTQYFGPGTRLLVL.

V and J are TRBV14 and TRBJ2-7, with D maybe TRBD2 (6 bases). The V end was cut by 6 bases, the J end by 4 bases, with 13 bases between. The germline CDR1 and CDR2 sequences are SGHDN and FVKESK. The CDR3 consists of 13 residues. The CDR3 spells CASSGGRRYEQYF. The CDR3 DNA reads TGTGCCAGCAGTGGGGGGAGACGGTACGAGCAGTACTTC.

V usage is TRBV6-1 and J usage is TRBJ2-5; 7 bases map to TRBD1. Germline V lookup: CDR1 MNHNS, CDR2 SASEGT. The length of the CDR3 is 13 residues. The V segment lost 6 bases and the J segment 5 bases; nucleotides outside the gene matches: 6. The CDR3: CASRPGGMETQYF. The CDR3 nucleotides read TGTGCCAGCAGGCCAGGGGGTATGGAGACCCAGTACTTC.

The chain recombines TRBV19 with TRBJ2-3; perhaps TRBD2 as D (5 bases). The CDR3 extends over 18 amino acids. Germline CDR1 LNHDA, CDR2 SQIVND (reference sequence). Trimming took 0 bases from V and 2 from J, leaving 18 bases between them. The CDR3 DNA follows: TGTGCCAGTAGTATAGATACCCCCACTAGTTCGAACACAGATACGCAGTATTTT. Translated, it gives CASSIDTPTSSNTDTQYF.

The chain has TRBV2 and TRBJ2-1; 9 bases agree with TRBD1. This CDR3 spans 15 amino acids. From germline, CDR1 is SNHLY and CDR2 FYNNEI. J lost 8 bases, V lost 5 bases, and 10 bases had no gene match. Here the CDR3 reads CASSLPGQGSDEQFF. In DNA, the CDR3 is TGTGCCAGCAGTTTACCGGGACAGGGATCGGATGAGCAGTTCTTC.

The V and J genes are TRBV6-6 and TRBJ1-1, with a possible D match to TRBD1 (6 bases). The CDR3 contains 13 residues. Germline V lookup: CDR1 MNHNY, CDR2 SVGAGI (reference sequence). Trimming removed 4 bases at V and 1 base at J, with 7 bases between. In DNA, the CDR3 is TGTGCCAGCAGTTTAGGGGGGAACACTGAAGCTTTCTTT. Its protein is CASSLGGNTEAFF.

The genes are TRBV25-1 and TRBJ2-7; TRBD2 aligns across 7 bases. V shed 5 bases, J shed 1 base, and the junction held 5 bases outside the gene matches. The CDR3 has 14 amino acids. Germline CDR1 MGHDK, CDR2 SYGVNS. The chain's CDR3 is CASSQASGSYEQYF. The CDR3 DNA is TGTGCCAGCAGTCAAGCTAGCGGTTCCTACGAGCAGTACTTC.

This sequence joins TRBV18 and TRBJ2-3, with D possibly matching TRBD2 (6 bases). V lost 1 base to trimming and J lost 0 bases, with 14 bases between them. The germline CDR1 and CDR2 sequences are KGHSH and LQKENI. The CDR3 length is 17 residues. The CDR3 DNA reads as TGTGCCAGCTCACCACTTTCGAGCGGAGGGAGCACAGATACGCAGTATTTT. Amino acids: CASSPLSSGGSTDTQYF.

The chain's CDR3 is CASSSENTEAFF. CDR3 bases: TGCGCCAGCAGCTCCGAGAACACTGAAGCTTTCTTT. The V and J genes are TRBV5-1 and TRBJ1-1; no definite D call. V was trimmed by 3 bases and J by 1 base, leaving 4 bases between them. Germline-derived CDR1 and CDR2 are SGHRS and YFSETQ. This CDR3 spans 12 amino acids.

CDR3 loop: CASSLGVLLNAEAFF. The CDR3 DNA reads as TGCGCCAGCAGCTTGGGGGTATTACTAAATGCTGAAGCTTTCTTT. This chain uses TRBV5-1 with TRBJ1-1; D remains ambiguous. V gave up 0 bases and J gave up 6 bases, with 15 bases separating them. In germline, CDR1 is SGHRS, CDR2 YFSETQ. The CDR3 totals 15 residues.

The CDR3 DNA reads as TGCGCCAGCAGCCCCACCCTCCCAGGGGATACGCAGTATTTT. Its translation: CASSPTLPGDTQYF. The rearrangement uses TRBV5-1 and TRBJ2-3; a weak D match, TRBD1 (5 bases). Germline assignment: CDR1 SGHRS and CDR2 YFSETQ. The CDR3 consists of 14 residues. Trimming removed 4 bases from V and 6 bases from J, with 15 bases in between.

This rearrangement joins TRBV6-5 to TRBJ1-4, with D possibly matching TRBD1 (6 bases). CDR3 length: 13 residues. CDR1 and CDR2 (germline): MNHEY, SVGAGI. Trimming removed 1 base from V and 12 bases from J, with 12 bases in between. The CDR3 spells CASSYLGKGELFF. In DNA form, the CDR3 reads TGTGCCAGCAGTTACTTGGGGAAGGGGGAACTGTTTTTT.

J is TRBJ2-3 and V is TRBV5-1, with a possible D match to TRBD1 (6 bases). CDR1 is SGHRS and CDR2 is YFSETQ in the germline V gene. The CDR3 runs 15 residues. Trimming took 6 bases from V and 4 from J, leaving 18 bases between them. The CDR3 region has the DNA TGCGCCAGCACCCTGGACAGAGGAGGTCCAGATACGCAGTATTTT. Translation: CASTLDRGGPDTQYF.

The chain employs TRBV9 and TRBJ2-6; D assignment may be TRBD1 or TRBD2 (5 bases each). With 2 bases removed from V and 2 bases from J, the gap between germline ends came to 11 bases. The CDR3 is 16 amino acids. The germline V gene has CDR1 SGDLS and CDR2 YYNGEE. CDR3 nucleotides: TGTGCCAGCAGCGTCCTCGGGGCCACTGGGGCCAACGTCCTGACTTTC. Its protein is CASSVLGATGANVLTF. Full variable domain (remainder filled in from reference TRBV9 and TRBJ2-6): DSGVTQTPKHLITATGQRVTLRCSPRSGDLSVYWYQQSLDQGLQFLIQYYNGEERAKGNILERFSAQQFPDLHSELNLSSLELGDSALYFCASSVLGATGANVLTFGAGSRLTVL.

The chain carries TRBV18 and TRBJ2-2, with TRBD1 identical over 8 bases. The trim removed 3 bases at V and 1 base at J, leaving 7 bases unmatched. The CDR3 is made up of 17 amino acids. Germline CDR1 is KGHSH and CDR2 is LQKENI. The CDR3 loop reads CASSPGLGTGNTGELFF. The CDR3 nucleotides read TGTGCCAGCTCACCGGGTCTTGGGACAGGGAACACCGGGGAGCTGTTTTTT.

The CDR3 loop is CASSESPPGELYGYTF. CDR3 nucleotides: TGCGCCAGCAGTGAGTCCCCCCCAGGAGAGCTCTATGGCTACACCTTC. The chain carries TRBV10-1 and TRBJ1-2; no clear D. Trimming left V 0 bases short and J 4 bases short, with 15 bases between. Germline assignment: CDR1 WNHNN and CDR2 SYGVQD (reference sequence). The CDR3 has 16 residues.

The chain combines TRBV11-2 with TRBJ2-7; D not certain. CDR1 is SGHAT and CDR2 is FQNNGV in the germline V gene. The V and J ends lost 5 bases and 2 bases respectively, with 16 bases between them. This CDR3 is built from 15 residues. The CDR3 is CASSITVGPTYEQYF. The CDR3 bases are TGTGCCAGCAGCATCACGGTGGGCCCGACCTACGAGCAGTACTTC.

The chain links TRBV6-1 to TRBJ2-2; D gene uncertain. V lost 4 bases and J lost 1, with 7 bases in between. The CDR3 has 14 residues. CDR1 MNHNS and CDR2 SASEGT come from the germline V gene. The CDR3 DNA follows: TGTGCCAGCAGTGGGAGCCTGAACACCGGGGAGCTGTTTTTT. As protein: CASSGSLNTGELFF.

V and J are TRBV2 and TRBJ2-1; 10 bases agree with TRBD2. Trimming took 2 bases from V and 6 from J; bases not matched to a gene: 10. Germline CDR1 SNHLY, CDR2 FYNNEI. The CDR3 consists of 17 residues. This CDR3 reads CASSEKGEAGGLNEQFF. The CDR3 DNA is TGTGCCAGCAGTGAAAAGGGGGAAGCGGGAGGGCTCAATGAGCAGTTCTTC.

V and J are TRBV27 and TRBJ1-1; 9 bases are a match to TRBD1. The CDR3 loop spans 18 amino acids. Germline CDR1 reads MNHEY; CDR2 reads SMNVEV (reference sequence). Trimming removed 4 bases from V and 5 bases from J; junction bases left unmatched: 17. This CDR3 is CASSSSRTGDKRGTEAFF. The CDR3 DNA sequence: TGTGCCAGCAGTTCGAGCCGGACAGGGGACAAGCGGGGGACTGAAGCTTTCTTT.

This clone was seen just once. The V call is TRBV18, the J call TRBJ2-7; 9 nucleotides line up with TRBD1. The CDR3 runs to 17 residues. V lost 0 bases and J lost 0; bases outside the gene matches: 6. The germline CDR1 and CDR2 sequences are KGHSH and LQKENI. CDR3 protein: CASSPPSGQGISYEQYF. The DNA for the CDR3 is TGTGCCAGCTCACCACCGTCAGGACAGGGGATCTCCTACGAGCAGTACTTC. Full variable domain (missing parts from reference TRBV18 and TRBJ2-7): NAGVMQNPRHLVRRRGQEARLRCSPMKGHSHVYWYRQLPEEGLKFMVYLQKENIIDESGMPKERFSAEFPKEGPSILRIQQVVRGDSAAYFCASSPPSGQGISYEQYFGPGTRLTVT.

V usage is TRBV6-5 and J usage is TRBJ1-2; D call uncertain. V lost 4 bases and J lost 5, with 5 bases in between. Germline CDR1 and CDR2: MNHEY and SVGAGI. CDR3 size: 11 residues. CDR3 region: CASSSGYGYTF. The CDR3 DNA is TGTGCCAGCAGTTCCGGATATGGCTACACCTTC.

This clone was observed a handful of times. The chain has TRBV4-1 and TRBJ1-6; D not certain. Germline CDR1 and CDR2: MGHRA and YSYEKL. The V end lost 3 bases, the J end lost 5 bases, and 14 bases lay between the germline ends. The CDR3 extends over 16 amino acids. CDR3 protein: CASSHSQLMNNSPLHF. The CDR3 DNA reads TGCGCCAGCAGCCACAGCCAGCTAATGAATAATTCACCCCTCCACTTT.

The chain recombines TRBV7-8 with TRBJ2-7, with 13 bases fitting TRBD2. The germline CDR1 and CDR2 sequences are SGHVS and FQNEAQ. Trimming took 3 bases from V and 6 from J; bases not matched to a gene: 2. This CDR3 region has 14 residues. This CDR3 is CASSLTSGRSEQYF. CDR3 DNA sequence: TGTGCCAGCAGCTTGACTAGCGGGAGGTCCGAGCAGTACTTC.

This clone was found once. The rearrangement uses TRBV29-1 and TRBJ2-3; tentative D call: TRBD1 (6 bases). V was clipped by 2 bases and J by 0 bases, with 27 bases between them. CDR1 SQVTM and CDR2 ANQGSEA come from the germline V gene. The length of the CDR3 is 20 residues. The CDR3 DNA follows: TGCAGCGTTGAAATAAGTGGATCGTACTTGACAGGTCCTAGCACAGATACGCAGTATTTT. Encoded protein: CSVEISGSYLTGPSTDTQYF.

The V gene is TRBV5-1, the J gene TRBJ2-3; no clear D. The CDR3 covers 13 residues. Trimming cost V 1 base and J 6 bases, with 9 bases left between them. CDR1 SGHRS and CDR2 YFSETQ come from the germline V gene. The CDR3 protein is CASSLSDADTQYF. In nucleotides, the CDR3 is TGCGCCAGCAGCTTGTCCGATGCCGATACGCAGTATTTT.

The rearrangement links TRBV5-6 to TRBJ2-3; 12 bases line up with TRBD2. CDR3 length equals 17 residues. The germline V gene encodes CDR1 SGHDT and CDR2 YYEEEE. The J segment lost 4 bases and the V segment lost 4 bases, leaving 10 bases of the junction unmatched. The CDR3 protein is CASSAGLAGRWADTQYF. The CDR3 DNA is TGTGCCAGCAGCGCTGGACTAGCGGGACGGTGGGCAGATACGCAGTATTTT.

The gene calls are TRBV7-8 and TRBJ2-1, with unresolved D. This CDR3 spans 11 amino acids. Trimming took 5 bases from V and 12 from J, leaving 11 bases between them. Germline CDR1 SGHVS, CDR2 FQNEAQ. The CDR3 sequence: CASSPASGQFF. CDR3 bases: TGTGCCAGCAGCCCGGCATCTGGGCAGTTCTTC.